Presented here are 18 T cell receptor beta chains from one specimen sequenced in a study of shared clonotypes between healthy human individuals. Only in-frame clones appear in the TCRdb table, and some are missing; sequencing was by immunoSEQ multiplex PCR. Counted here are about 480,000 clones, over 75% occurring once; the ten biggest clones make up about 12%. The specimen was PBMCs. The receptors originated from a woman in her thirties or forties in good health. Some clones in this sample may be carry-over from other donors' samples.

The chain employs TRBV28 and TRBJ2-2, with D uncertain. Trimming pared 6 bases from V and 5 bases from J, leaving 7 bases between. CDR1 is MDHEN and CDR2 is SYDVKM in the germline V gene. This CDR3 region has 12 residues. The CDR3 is CASRSLTGELFF. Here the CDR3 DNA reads TGTGCCAGCAGGTCCTTGACCGGGGAGCTGTTTTTT.

CDR3 DNA sequence: TGTGCCAGCAGCTTTGGTCAGGGGGCCAACTATGGCTACACCTTC. Residues: CASSFGQGANYGYTF. The chain recombines TRBV5-6 with TRBJ1-2, with TRBD1 matching 8 bases. The CDR3 spans 15 residues. J was trimmed by 2 bases and V by 2 bases; bases with no gene match: 5. Germline values: CDR1 SGHDT, CDR2 YYEEEE.

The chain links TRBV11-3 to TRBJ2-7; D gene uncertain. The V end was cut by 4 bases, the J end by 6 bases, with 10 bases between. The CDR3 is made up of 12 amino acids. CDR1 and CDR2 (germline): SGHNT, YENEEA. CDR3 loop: CASSSQIGEQYF. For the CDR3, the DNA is TGTGCCAGCAGCTCCCAAATCGGCGAGCAGTACTTC. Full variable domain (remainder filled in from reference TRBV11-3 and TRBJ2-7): EAGVVQSPRYKIIEKKQPVAFWCNPISGHNTLYWYLQNLGQGPELLIRYENEEAVDDSQLPKDRFSAERLKGVDSTLKIQPAELGDSAVYLCASSSQIGEQYFGPGTRLTVT.

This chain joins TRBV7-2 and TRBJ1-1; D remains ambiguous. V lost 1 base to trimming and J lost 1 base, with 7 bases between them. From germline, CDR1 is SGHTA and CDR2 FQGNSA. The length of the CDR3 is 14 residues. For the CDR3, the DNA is TGTGCCAGCAGCTTAGGTTTGGCGAACACTGAAGCTTTCTTT. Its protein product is CASSLGLANTEAFF.

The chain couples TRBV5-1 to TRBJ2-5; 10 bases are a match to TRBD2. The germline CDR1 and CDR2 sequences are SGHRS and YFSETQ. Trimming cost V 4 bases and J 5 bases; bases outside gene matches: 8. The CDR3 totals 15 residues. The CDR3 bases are TGCGCCAGCAGCCCCAGCGGGAGGGCCCGGGAGACCCAGTACTTC. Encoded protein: CASSPSGRARETQYF.

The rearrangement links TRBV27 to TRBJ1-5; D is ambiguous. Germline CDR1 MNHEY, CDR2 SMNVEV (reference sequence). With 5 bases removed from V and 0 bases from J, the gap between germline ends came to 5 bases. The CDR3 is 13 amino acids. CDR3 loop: CASSDISNQPQHF. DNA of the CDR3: TGTGCCAGCAGTGACATTAGCAATCAGCCCCAGCATTTT.

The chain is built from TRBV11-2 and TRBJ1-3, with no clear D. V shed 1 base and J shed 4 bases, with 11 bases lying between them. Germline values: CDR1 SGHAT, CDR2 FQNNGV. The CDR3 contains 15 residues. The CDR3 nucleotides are TGTGCCAGCAGCTTAGGTATCGTTCTCGGAAACACCATATATTTT. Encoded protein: CASSLGIVLGNTIYF. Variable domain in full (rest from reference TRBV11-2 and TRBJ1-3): EAGVAQSPRYKIIEKRQSVAFWCNPISGHATLYWYQQILGQGPKLLIQFQNNGVVDDSQLPKDRFSAERLKGVDSTLKIQPAKLEDSAVYLCASSLGIVLGNTIYFGEGSWLTVV.

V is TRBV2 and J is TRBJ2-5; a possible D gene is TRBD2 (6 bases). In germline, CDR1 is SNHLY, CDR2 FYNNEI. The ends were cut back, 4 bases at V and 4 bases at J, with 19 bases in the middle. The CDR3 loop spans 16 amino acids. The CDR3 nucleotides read TGTGCCAGCAGTGGCCGTACAAGGCTCGGGGGAGAGACCCAGTACTTC. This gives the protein CASSGRTRLGGETQYF.

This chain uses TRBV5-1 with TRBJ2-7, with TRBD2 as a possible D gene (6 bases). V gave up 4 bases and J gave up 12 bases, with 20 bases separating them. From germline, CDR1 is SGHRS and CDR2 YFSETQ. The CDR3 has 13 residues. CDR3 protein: CASSTGEEPKGYF. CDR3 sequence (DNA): TGCGCCAGCAGCACCGGGGAGGAGCCTAAGGGGTACTTC.

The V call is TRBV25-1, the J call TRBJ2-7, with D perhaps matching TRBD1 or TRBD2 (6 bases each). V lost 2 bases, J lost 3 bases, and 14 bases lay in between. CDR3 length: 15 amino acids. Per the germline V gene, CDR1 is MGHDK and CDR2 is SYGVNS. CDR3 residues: CASSEAGGGFYEQYF. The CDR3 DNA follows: TGTGCCAGCAGTGAAGCAGGAGGGGGATTCTACGAGCAGTACTTC.

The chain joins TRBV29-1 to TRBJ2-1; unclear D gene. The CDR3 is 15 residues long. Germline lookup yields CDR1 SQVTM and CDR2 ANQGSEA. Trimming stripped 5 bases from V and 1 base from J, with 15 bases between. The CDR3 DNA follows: TGCAGCGTTTCGATCTCTCCAGCGTCCTACAATGAGCAGTTCTTC. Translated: CSVSISPASYNEQFF.

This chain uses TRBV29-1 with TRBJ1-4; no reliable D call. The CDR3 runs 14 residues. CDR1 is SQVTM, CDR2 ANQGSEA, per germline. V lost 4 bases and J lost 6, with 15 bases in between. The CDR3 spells CSVVAGGHYEKLFF. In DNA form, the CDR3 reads TGCAGCGTTGTTGCGGGAGGGCATTATGAAAAACTGTTTTTT.

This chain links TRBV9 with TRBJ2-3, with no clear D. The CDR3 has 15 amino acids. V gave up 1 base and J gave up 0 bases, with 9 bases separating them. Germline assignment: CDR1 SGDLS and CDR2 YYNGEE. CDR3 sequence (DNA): TGTGCCAGCAGCGTATTTAGCAGTAGCACAGATACGCAGTATTTT. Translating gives CASSVFSSSTDTQYF.

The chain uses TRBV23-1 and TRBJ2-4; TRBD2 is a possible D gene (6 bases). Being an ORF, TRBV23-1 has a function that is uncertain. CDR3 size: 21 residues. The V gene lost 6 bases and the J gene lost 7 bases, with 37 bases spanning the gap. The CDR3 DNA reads TGCGCCAGCAGCTCCCGCGGGGTGCTTTTTGGGGGGACCCTGCTGCTTAACATTCAGTACTTC. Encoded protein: CASSSRGVLFGGTLLLNIQYF.

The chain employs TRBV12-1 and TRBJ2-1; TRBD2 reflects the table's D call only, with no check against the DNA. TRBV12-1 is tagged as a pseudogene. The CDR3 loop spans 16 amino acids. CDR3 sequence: CASSLVQAGGYNEQFF. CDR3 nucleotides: TGTGCCAGCAGCCTAGTGCAAGCGGGCGGCTACAATGAGCAGTTCTTC.

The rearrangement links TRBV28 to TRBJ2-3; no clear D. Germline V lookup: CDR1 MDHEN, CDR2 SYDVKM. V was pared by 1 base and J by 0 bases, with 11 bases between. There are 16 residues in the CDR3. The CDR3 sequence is CASSLSPLTSTDTQYF. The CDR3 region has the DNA TGTGCCAGCAGTTTATCTCCTCTTACTAGCACAGATACGCAGTATTTT.

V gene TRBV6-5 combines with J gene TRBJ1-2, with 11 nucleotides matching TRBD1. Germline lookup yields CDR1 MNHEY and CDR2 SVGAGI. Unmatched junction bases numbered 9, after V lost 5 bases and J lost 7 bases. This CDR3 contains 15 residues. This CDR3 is CASSRTDRGLSGYTF. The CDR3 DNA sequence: TGTGCCAGCAGTCGGACGGACAGGGGGCTCTCTGGCTACACCTTC.

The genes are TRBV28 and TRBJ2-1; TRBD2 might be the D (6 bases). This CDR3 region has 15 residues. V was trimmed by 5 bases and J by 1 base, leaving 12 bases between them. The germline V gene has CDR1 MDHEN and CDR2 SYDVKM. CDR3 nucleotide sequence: TGTGCCAGCAGTATCTCGGGGAGGTCCTACAATGAGCAGTTCTTC. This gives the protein CASSISGRSYNEQFF.